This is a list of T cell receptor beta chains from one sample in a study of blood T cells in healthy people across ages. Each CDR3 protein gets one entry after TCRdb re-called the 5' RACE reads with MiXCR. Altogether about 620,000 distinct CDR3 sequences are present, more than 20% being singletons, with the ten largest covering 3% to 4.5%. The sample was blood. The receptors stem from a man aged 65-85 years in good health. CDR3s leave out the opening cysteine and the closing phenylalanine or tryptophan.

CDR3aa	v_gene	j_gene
ASSVSPASSYNEQF	TRBV9	TRBJ2-1
ASSFGPGANVLT	TRBV7-9	TRBJ2-6
ASRPSTGSYEQY	TRBV12-3/TRBV12-4	TRBJ2-7
ASSSNSNSPLH	TRBV11-3	TRBJ1-6
SAQGTRGRGQETQY	TRBV20-1	TRBJ2-5
ASSLANPYEQY	TRBV12-3/TRBV12-4	TRBJ2-7
ASSPRTGQNTDTQY	TRBV7-9	TRBJ2-3
ASSVIPLDYGYT	TRBV5-1	TRBJ1-2
ASSSALRRETQY	TRBV7-2	TRBJ2-5
ASSLVDDTDTQY	TRBV5-1	TRBJ2-3
ASSLTGDRVWETQY	TRBV12-3/TRBV12-4	TRBJ2-5
AASTGKKRDNEQF	TRBV19	TRBJ2-1
ASSLGQEGVEQY	TRBV7-6	TRBJ2-7
ATSKLPLDEQF	TRBV15	TRBJ2-1
ASSGDSLGTEAF	TRBV25-1	TRBJ1-1
ASSYDVRRPSYNEQF	TRBV6-2/TRBV6-3	TRBJ2-1
ATAGRNSGNTIY	TRBV5-1	TRBJ1-3
AISATSGRRGEQY	TRBV10-3	TRBJ2-7
ASSPGTSGRYDEQF	TRBV5-1	.
AISEGKKTQY	TRBV10-3	TRBJ2-5
ASSLGSGRTQERAGELF	TRBV27	TRBJ2-2
ASSLVGGTGELF	TRBV7-2	TRBJ2-2
SADLAPTDEQF	TRBV29-1	TRBJ2-1
ASSTGGTQETQY	TRBV6-5	.
ASSLARWGGRD	TRBV7-8	TRBJ2-7
ASSLATAFVGTQY	TRBV7-9	TRBJ2-5
AWSEHSYEQY	TRBV30	TRBJ2-7
ASSPGPGYGYT	TRBV18	TRBJ1-2
ASSGTGGQRGRSEQF	TRBV5-1	TRBJ2-1
ASSVLGTGFVEQY	TRBV6-5	TRBJ2-7
ASSQATASTDTQY	TRBV3-1	TRBJ2-3
ASSPSDSAKNIQY	TRBV13	TRBJ2-4
SARPGTSGYNEQF	TRBV20-1	TRBJ2-1
ASTGLMNTEAF	TRBV6-5	TRBJ1-1
SARDPKGGSGYEQY	TRBV20-1	TRBJ2-7
ASSLGLPRVTQY	TRBV7-9	TRBJ2-3
SVGHVQETQY	TRBV29-1	TRBJ2-5
ASSLSELATPPSY	TRBV7-6	TRBJ2-3
ASSDDGITPREQY	TRBV2	TRBJ2-7
ASSLFRRNTGELF	TRBV5-5	TRBJ2-2
ASSKQGEGAKNIQY	TRBV5-5	TRBJ2-4
AGSRQGVHQPQH	TRBV6-6	TRBJ1-5
ASSLAGYGANVLT	TRBV3-1	TRBJ2-6
ASSLGHGDYGYT	TRBV7-9	TRBJ1-2
SARDVSGRRDEQY	TRBV20-1	.
ASSLLQGAGEKLF	TRBV3-1	TRBJ1-4
ASSLGGGQNTEAF	TRBV11-3	TRBJ1-1
SARDPRAHYEQY	TRBV20-1	TRBJ2-7
SARQGSRSPNEQF	TRBV20-1	TRBJ2-1
ASSLWKGPTDTQY	TRBV5-1	TRBJ2-3
ASSERQGLNSPLH	TRBV2	TRBJ1-6
ASSPTGTPYNEQF	TRBV5-1	TRBJ2-1
ASSLAGQSNEKLF	TRBV5-1	TRBJ1-4
SAADSDRGGYT	TRBV20-1	TRBJ1-2
ASSQGAADYGYT	TRBV4-1	TRBJ1-2
ASSSPGSVTDTQY	TRBV7-2	TRBJ2-3
ASSSQGGPEAF	TRBV12-3/TRBV12-4	TRBJ1-1